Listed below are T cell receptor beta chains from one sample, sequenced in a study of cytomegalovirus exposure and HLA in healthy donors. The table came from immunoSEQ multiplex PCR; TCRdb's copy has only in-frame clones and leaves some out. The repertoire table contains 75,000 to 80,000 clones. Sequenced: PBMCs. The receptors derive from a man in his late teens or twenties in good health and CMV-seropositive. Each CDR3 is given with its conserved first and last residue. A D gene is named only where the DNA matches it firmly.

CASSIWAANTEAFF TGTGCCAGTAGTATATGGGCAGCGAACACTGAAGCTTTCTTT TRBJ1-1 - TRBV19
CASSAHIWTSGAAGELFF TGTGCCAGCAGCGCCCACATATGGACTAGCGGGGCCGCCGGGGAGCTGTTTTTT TRBJ2-2 TRBD2 TRBV9
CASSLVTSGTTGELFF TGTGCCAGCAGCTTAGTTACTAGCGGAACCACCGGGGAGCTGTTTTTT TRBJ2-2 TRBD2 TRBV13
CASSLVRIRDTEDFF TGCGCCAGCAGCTTGGTGCGAATTAGGGACACTGAAGATTTCTTT TRBJ1-1 - TRBV5-1
CAAGQGGNQPQHF TGTGCCGCCGGACAGGGGGGCAATCAGCCCCAGCATTTT TRBJ1-5 TRBD1 TRBV10-3
CASSLTVQLNTEAFF TGCGCCAGCAGCTTGACGGTACAGCTGAACACTGAAGCTTTCTTT TRBJ1-1 - TRBV5-1
CASSLGTATLYGYTF TGTGCCAGCAGCTTAGGGACAGCCACACTCTATGGCTACACCTTC TRBJ1-2 - TRBV7-2
CASSLNPRGSEAFF TGCGCCAGCAGCCTCAACCCCCGAGGGAGTGAAGCTTTCTTT TRBJ1-1 - TRBV5-1
CASSSRREGRDEQFF TGTGCCAGCAGTTCAAGGCGGGAGGGCAGGGATGAGCAGTTCTTC TRBJ2-1 TRBD2 TRBV28
CASRRQGISTGELFF TGTGCCAGCAGACGACAGGGGATTAGCACCGGGGAGCTGTTTTTT TRBJ2-2 TRBD1 TRBV7-9
CASSVGVRELAEAFF TGTGCCAGCAGCGTAGGAGTTAGAGAATTGGCTGAAGCTTTCTTT TRBJ1-1 - TRBV9
CASSLTGRESPLHF TGTGCCAGCAGCTTAACGGGGAGGGAATCACCCCTCCACTTT TRBJ1-6 - TRBV7-8
CASSPTTGGRTSYEQYF TGTGCCAGCAGCCCTACCACAGGGGGCCGAACCTCCTACGAGCAGTACTTC TRBJ2-7 TRBD1 TRBV28
CASRHHGTDGYTF TGTGCCAGCAGACATCACGGGACAGACGGCTACACCTTC TRBJ1-2 TRBD1 TRBV28
CASSEGDIYNEQFF TGTGCCAGCAGCGAGGGGGACATTTACAATGAGCAGTTCTTC TRBJ2-1 - TRBV9
CASSDYLGQGTSSRNTIYF TGTGCCAGCAGCGACTATCTAGGACAGGGGACCAGCTCCCGGAACACCATATATTTT TRBJ1-3 TRBD1 TRBV9
CASSLYLAGGYTGELFF TGTGCCAGCAGCCTGTATCTAGCGGGGGGATACACCGGGGAGCTGTTTTTT TRBJ2-2 TRBD2 TRBV7-2
CASRIRDVSGYTF TGTGCCAGCAGGATCAGGGATGTGAGTGGCTACACCTTC TRBJ1-2 - TRBV28
CSATTDTQYF TGCAGTGCCACAACAGATACGCAGTATTTT TRBJ2-3 - TRBV20-1
CASSVRGNYGYTF TGTGCCAGCAGCGTGAGAGGGAACTATGGCTACACCTTC TRBJ1-2 - TRBV9
CASSLAPGDNNSPLHF TGCGCCAGCAGCTTGGCCCCAGGGGATAACAATTCACCCCTCCACTTT TRBJ1-6 - TRBV5-1
CSVEILEGYGYTF TGCAGCGTTGAAATCCTGGAGGGCTATGGCTACACCTTC TRBJ1-2 - TRBV29-1
CASSLAGEAGEQFF TGTGCCAGCAGTCTAGCGGGAGAAGCGGGTGAGCAGTTCTTC TRBJ2-1 TRBD2 TRBV28
CASSYTRSRGLSTDTQYF TGCGCCAGCAGCTATACTAGATCTAGGGGGCTTAGCACAGATACGCAGTATTTT TRBJ2-3 TRBD1 TRBV5-1
CAISDTPWGQGSNLPLHF TGTGCCATCAGTGACACCCCGTGGGGACAGGGAAGTAATCTACCCCTCCACTTT TRBJ1-6 TRBD1 TRBV10-3
CAIRAGASYEQYF TGTGCCATCAGAGCGGGAGCAAGTTACGAGCAGTACTTC TRBJ2-7 TRBD2 TRBV10-3
CASSPSDIQYF TGTGCCAGTAGTCCCTCGGACATTCAGTACTTC TRBJ2-4 - TRBV19
CASSGWTGSQETQYF TGTGCCAGCAGTGGGTGGACAGGCTCGCAAGAGACCCAGTACTTC TRBJ2-5 TRBD1 TRBV6-1
CASSWTGTGNTEAFF TGTGCCAGCAGCTGGACTGGGACTGGGAACACTGAAGCTTTCTTT TRBJ1-1 - TRBV7-8
CASSLGSQAVNTEAFF TGTGCCAGCAGCTTAGGTTCCCAGGCAGTCAACACTGAAGCTTTCTTT TRBJ1-1 - TRBV7-6
CASSSETGWRCEKLFF TGTGCCAGCAGCTCCGAGACAGGGTGGCGGTGTGAAAAACTGTTTTTT TRBJ1-4 TRBD1 TRBV7-4
CASSLLDRVNEKLFF TGTGCCAGTAGCCTTCTTGACAGGGTTAATGAAAAACTGTTTTTT TRBJ1-4 TRBD1 TRBV19
CATSRVGRGGPYEQYF TGTGCCACCAGCAGAGTCGGTCGGGGAGGGCCCTACGAGCAGTACTTC TRBJ2-7 TRBD2 TRBV15
CAWSRQGNYGYTF TGTGCCTGGAGTCGCCAGGGAAACTATGGCTACACCTTC TRBJ1-2 - TRBV30
CASSLRTEAFF TGTGCCAGCAGCTTGCGGACTGAAGCTTTCTTT TRBJ1-1 - TRBV5-6
CASSWDSDYEQYF TGTGCCAGCAGCTGGGACTCCGACTACGAGCAGTACTTC TRBJ2-7 - TRBV5-4
CASSGQGSYNEQFF TGTGCCAGCAGTGGACAGGGCTCCTACAATGAGCAGTTCTTC TRBJ2-1 TRBD1 TRBV6-1
CARGGRDLPDYGYTF TGTGCCAGGGGGGGGCGTGACCTACCGGACTATGGCTACACCTTC TRBJ1-2 - TRBV27
CASSLTTSGAYEQYF TGTGCCAGCAGCCTAACTACTAGCGGGGCCTACGAGCAGTACTTC TRBJ2-7 TRBD2 TRBV7-6
CASSLASSSYEQYF TGTGCCAGCAGTTTAGCGTCGAGCTCCTACGAGCAGTACTTC TRBJ2-7 - TRBV27
CASRGTEYNEQFF TGTGCCAGCAGGGGGACTGAGTACAATGAGCAGTTCTTC TRBJ2-1 - TRBV6-1
CASSLVWGLGETQYF TGTGCCAGCAGTTTAGTCTGGGGGCTAGGGGAGACCCAGTACTTC TRBJ2-5 - TRBV28
CASSFTTRGYGEQYF TGTGCCAGCAGTTTCACCACCCGGGGGTATGGGGAGCAGTACTTC TRBJ2-7 - TRBV27
CASSLGGTDTQYF TGTGCCAGCAGCTTGGGAGGCACAGATACGCAGTATTTT TRBJ2-3 - TRBV5-4
CASSTFPTGYEQYF TGTGCCAGCAGCACATTCCCAACAGGATACGAGCAGTACTTC TRBJ2-7 - TRBV13
CATSRGRGQGADEQYF TGTGCCACCAGCAGAGGAAGGGGACAGGGGGCCGACGAGCAGTACTTC TRBJ2-7 TRBD1 TRBV15
CASSLTGVSYNEQFF TGCGCCAGCAGCTTGACAGGGGTCAGCTACAATGAGCAGTTCTTC TRBJ2-1 TRBD1 TRBV5-1
CARGQLKNTEAFF TGTGCCAGAGGACAGTTGAAAAACACTGAAGCTTTCTTT TRBJ1-1 - TRBV2
CASSPTLAGGGETQYF TGTGCCAGCAGTCCAACCTTAGCGGGAGGGGGAGAGACCCAGTACTTC TRBJ2-5 TRBD2 TRBV28
CASSYGQSNQPQHF TGTGCCAGCAGTTATGGACAGAGCAATCAGCCCCAGCATTTT TRBJ1-5 - TRBV9
CASSGRPNSGNTIYF TGTGCCAGCAGCGGCAGGCCTAACTCTGGAAACACCATATATTTT TRBJ1-3 - TRBV5-5